This T cell receptor beta chain was sequenced during a study of blood T cell repertoires in COVID-19. About the study: Samples of COVID-19 (acute and convalescent) were obtained from the United States, Italy and Spain. T cells, B-cell-depleted T cells, or PBMCs provided the cDNA or gDNA that served as material.

Germline assignment: CDR1 SGHTA and CDR2 FQGNSA. CDR3 size: 13 residues. This clone was found a few times. One junction end disagrees with the germline gene, perhaps due to a read error. Original data processing: Researchers report that nucleated cell counts were estimated from reference gene primer amplification. The repertoire was sequenced with immunoSEQ multiplex PCR; TCRdb's copy has only in-frame clones and lacks some. V, J and clone size reflect that table, while D and trimming were determined from the DNA. There are just under 100,000 clones in the sample; roughly 86% occur only once, and around 13% lies in the top ten.

This chain joins TRBV7-2 and TRBJ2-3, with 10 nucleotides matching TRBD2. The sample comprised peripheral blood. The clonotype comes from a woman between 55 and 75 years old in a cohort sampled during active or convalescent COVID-19. CDR3 in amino acids: CATSGGAFDTQYF. In DNA, the CDR3 is TGTGCCACCAGCGGGGGGGCCTTTGATACGCAGTATTTT. The full variable domain, completed using reference TRBV7-2 and TRBJ2-3, is GAGVSQSPSNKVTEKGKDVELRCDPISGHTALYWYRQSLGQGLEFLIYFQGNSAPDKSGLPSDRFSAERTGGSVSTLTIQRTQQEDSAVYLCATSGGAFDTQYFGPGTRLTVL.